What follows are 23 T cell receptor beta chains derived from one specimen sequenced in a study of tumor-infiltrating lymphocytes in primary liver carcinoma. TCR beta cDNA was reverse-transcribed from 400 to 500 ng of total RNA. The reaction used a constant-region primer and ProtoScript II reverse transcriptase. Generation of the TCR beta libraries relied on three nested multiplex PCR rounds using slightly modified ARM-PCR. The study ran its first two PCR rounds for roughly 9 cycles each, using TRBV1-TRBV30 forward primers and a C-beta reverse primer. TCRdb re-analysed the multiplex PCR reads in MiXCR, keeping a single row per CDR3 protein. The sample holds 100,000 or so distinct CDR3 sequences, 55% to 70% seen once. Unsorted bulk tissue, roughly 19-34 mg of it, served as the source for co-extraction of RNA and DNA. The sequenced sample was liver tumor tissue from sampling region 5. Subset given: tumor region T5, tumor centre. The receptors here all came from a woman aged 55-75 years with primary liver carcinoma and hepatitis B virus infection.

This clonotype has at least ten counts. This chain joins TRBV12-3 or TRBV12-4 and TRBJ1-5; 7 bases are shared with TRBD1. The length of the CDR3 is 14 residues. Germline trimming cut 3 bases from V and 4 bases from J; bases unmatched to any gene: 3. CDR3 residues: CASSFGTVNQPQHF. The CDR3 DNA sequence: TGTGCCAGCAGTTTCGGGACAGTTAATCAGCCCCAGCATTTT.

Comments on this clonotype: One end of the junction is discordant with germline, which a read error may explain. The chain's CDR3 is CARSSPRLNEKLLF. For the CDR3, the DNA is TGTGCCCGCAGCTCCCCGAGGCTCAATGAAAAACTGCTTTTT. The chain combines TRBV7-8 with TRBJ1-4, with D unclear. The germline CDR1 and CDR2 sequences are SGHVS and FQNEAQ. The CDR3 is 14 amino acids.

V is TRBV6-1 and J is TRBJ2-1; D is unclear. Germline CDR1 MNHNS, CDR2 SASEGT. The CDR3 consists of 14 residues. The germline V and J ends were trimmed by 11 bases and 5 bases, with 19 bases remaining between them. CDR3 residues: CAVIPRGGNNEQFF. The CDR3, as DNA: TGTGCCGTCATTCCTAGAGGCGGAAACAATGAGCAGTTCTTC.

Of note for this clonotype: This CDR3 fails to terminate in the conserved phenylalanine or tryptophan, so it likely reflects a read error. The chain links TRBV6-5 to TRBJ1-5; D is possibly TRBD1 (5 bases). This CDR3 has 13 residues. Looked up from germline, CDR1 is MNHEY and CDR2 is SVGAGI. CDR3 sequence: CTSSSRGGQPQHS. CDR3 bases: TGTACCAGCAGTTCCCGGGGGGGTCAGCCCCAGCATTCT.

With regard to this clonotype: A much larger clone lies one base from this, so it may be a read error. The chain couples TRBV12-3 or TRBV12-4 to TRBJ1-1, with D unresolved. The length of the CDR3 is 14 residues. CDR3 nucleotides: TGTGCCAGCAGTTTTATTCGGCAGAACATTGAAGCTTTCTTT. It yields the protein CASSFIRQNIEAFF.

This clonotype appeared once. This chain connects TRBV6-1 to TRBJ2-5, with D perhaps matching TRBD2 (6 bases). The length of the CDR3 is 18 residues. V was clipped by 1 base and J by 9 bases, with 27 bases between them. Germline CDR1 MNHNS, CDR2 SASEGT. This CDR3 reads CASSEGLGLTLYQGAQYF. CDR3 nucleotide sequence: TGTGCCAGCAGTGAAGGCCTTGGACTAACCCTGTACCAAGGGGCCCAGTACTTC.

This clonotype is labeled as medium-sized. This rearrangement joins TRBV11-1 to TRBJ2-6; 7 bases fit TRBD1. V shed 3 bases, J shed 0 bases, and the junction held 5 bases outside the gene matches. From germline, CDR1 is SGHAT and CDR2 FQDESV (reference sequence). This CDR3 comprises 17 residues. DNA of the CDR3: TGTGCCAGCAGCTTCAAGGACAGGTTCTCTGGGGCCAACGTCCTGACTTTC. This sequence encodes CASSFKDRFSGANVLTF. The full variable domain, rest sourced from reference TRBV11-1 and TRBJ2-6, is EAEVAQSPRYKITEKSQAVAFWCDPISGHATLYWYRQILGQGPELLVQFQDESVVDDSQLPKDRFSAERLKGVDSTLKIQPAELGDSAMYLCASSFKDRFSGANVLTFGAGSRLTVL.

About this clonotype itself: This may come from a read error, since a much larger clone is one base off. The chain employs TRBV28 and TRBJ2-4, with D possibly TRBD2 on 8 matching bases. V lost 5 bases to trimming and J lost 3 bases, with 17 bases between them. The CDR3 is 16 amino acids. Germline V gene data show CDR1 as MDHEN and CDR2 as SYDVKM. CDR3: CASSIFSGTVKNIQYF. CDR3 sequence (DNA): TGTGCCAGCAGTATCTTTAGCGGGACAGTCAAAAACATTCAGTACTTC.

V is TRBV28 and J is TRBJ1-5; tentative D call: TRBD1 (6 bases). CDR1 is MDHEN and CDR2 is SYDVKM in the germline V gene. This CDR3 comprises 14 residues. V was shortened by 7 bases and J by 6 bases, with 16 bases between the two germline ends. The CDR3 protein is CASNLGGRGQPQHF. The CDR3 DNA reads TGTGCCAGCAATCTCGGGGGGCGAGGTCAGCCCCAGCATTTT. Full variable domain (remainder filled in from reference TRBV28 and TRBJ1-5): DVKVTQSSRYLVKRTGEKVFLECVQDMDHENMFWYRQDPGLGLRLIYFSYDVKMKEKGDIPEGYSVSREKKERFSLILESASTNQTSMYLCASNLGGRGQPQHFGDGTRLSIL.

Points on this clonotype: The junction shows a germline mismatch at one end, possibly a read error. The rearrangement links TRBV12-3 or TRBV12-4 to TRBJ2-5; 8 nucleotides line up with TRBD2. The CDR3 length is 18 residues. CDR3 in amino acids: CAISPLKAGVGRKESRYF. DNA for the CDR3: TGTGCCATCAGTCCCCTTAAAGCGGGGGTCGGGAGAAAGGAGTCCCGGTACTTC.

As for this clonotype: The junction shows a germline mismatch at one end, possibly a read error. This CDR3 reads CASSLRPGQKFYSELFF. CDR3 bases: TGTGCCAGCAGCTTACGACCGGGACAGAAATTCTACAGTGAGCTGTTCTTC. This chain links TRBV11-2 with TRBJ2-1; 7 nucleotides line up with TRBD1. This CDR3 is built from 17 residues. Germline V gene data show CDR1 as SGHAT and CDR2 as FQNNGV.

Note on this clonotype: No conserved phenylalanine or tryptophan ends this CDR3, so it is likely a read error. The chain carries TRBV11-2 and TRBJ2-1, with 7 positions matching TRBD1. The germline CDR1 and CDR2 sequences are SGHAT and FQNNGV. This CDR3 contains 17 residues. The CDR3 spells CASSLRPGQRFYNKQFS. The CDR3 coding sequence is TGCGCCAGCAGCTTACGACCGGGACAGAGATTCTACAATAAGCAGTTCTCC.

This clonotype was observed many times. This chain connects TRBV29-1 to TRBJ2-5, with a tentative D call TRBD1 (7 bases). Trimming took 2 bases from V and 4 from J, leaving 17 bases between them. The germline V gene encodes CDR1 SQVTM and CDR2 ANQGSEA. CDR3 length equals 15 residues. The CDR3 spells CSVELRGDIGETQYF. The CDR3 bases are TGCAGCGTTGAACTCAGGGGGGATATTGGAGAGACCCAGTACTTC.

J is TRBJ2-3 and V is TRBV18, with 11 bases matching TRBD2. CDR3 length: 19 residues. Germline trimming cut 3 bases from V and 0 bases from J; bases unmatched to any gene: 11. Looked up from germline, CDR1 is KGHSH and CDR2 is LQKENI. CDR3 sequence (DNA): TGTGCCAGCTCACCGCGACCCCAGGGACTAGCGGAAAGCACAGATACGCAGTATTTT. This codes for CASSPRPQGLAESTDTQYF.

This clonotype appeared many times. This chain joins TRBV6-5 and TRBJ2-2, with a weak D call TRBD1 (5 bases). Per germline, CDR1 MNHEY and CDR2 SVGAGI. Trimming left V 0 bases short and J 5 bases short, with 10 bases between. This CDR3 region has 15 residues. CDR3 loop: CASSYSVGDTGELFF. In DNA, the CDR3 is TGTGCCAGCAGTTACTCGGTAGGGGATACCGGGGAGCTGTTTTTT.

Details on this clonotype: A read error may account for a junction end that differs from germline. V and J are TRBV6-6 and TRBJ2-1; TRBD2 is a possible D gene (5 bases). Germline V gives CDR1 MNHNY, CDR2 SVGAGI (reference sequence). CDR3 length: 12 amino acids. The DNA of the CDR3 is TGTACCAGCGGCCCAACTAGAGGTGAGCAGTTCTTC. It yields the protein CTSGPTRGEQFF.

This clonotype came up once. An end of the junction differs from the germline gene, which may be a read error. The chain recombines TRBV11-2 with TRBJ2-1; tentatively, D is TRBD1 (6 bases). Germline-derived CDR1 and CDR2 are SGHAT and FQNNGV. The CDR3 loop spans 14 amino acids. CDR3 sequence: CASSHRTAYNEKFF. CDR3 in DNA: TGTGCCAGCAGCCATCGGACAGCCTACAATGAGAAGTTCTTC.

Note on this clonotype: Mismatch with germline at one junction end may stem from a read error. The DNA of the CDR3 is TGCACCAGCAGGACAGGGGACAATCAGCCCCAGCATTTT. Translating it yields CTSRTGDNQPQHF. V is TRBV12-3 or TRBV12-4 and J is TRBJ1-5; the match to TRBD1 covers 9 bases. The CDR3 runs 13 residues.

About this clonotype: This may be a read error, as it is one base from a much larger clone. V is TRBV14 and J is TRBJ2-1; D is perhaps TRBD2 (5 bases). This CDR3 spans 16 amino acids. CDR1 and CDR2 from the germline V gene are SGHDN and FVKESK. The CDR3 nucleotides are TGTGCCGGCAGCCCTGTTTGGTGGGCGGGTGTAAATGAGCAGTTCTTC. Its translation is CAGSPVWWAGVNEQFF.

This clonotype showed up just a few times. Being one base from a much bigger clone, this may be a read error. V usage is TRBV29-1 and J usage is TRBJ2-2; 10 bases are shared with TRBD1. Per the germline V gene, CDR1 is SQVTM and CDR2 is ANQGSEA. CDR3 size: 13 residues. V trimming: 7 bases; J trimming: 9 bases; junction bases outside the gene matches: 8. The CDR3 DNA reads as TGCAGCGCTGGACAGGGGGGTACCAGGGAGCTGTTTTTT. It encodes CSAGQGGTRELFF.

A remark on this clonotype: At one end, the junction sequence differs from germline, possibly due to a read error. J is TRBJ2-6 and V is TRBV5-4, with D possibly called TRBD1 or TRBD2 (5 bases each). Germline V gene data show CDR1 as SGHNT and CDR2 as YYREEE (reference sequence). The length of the CDR3 is 16 residues. Here the CDR3 DNA reads TGTGCCAGCAGCTTGGGAGGGAACCCTGGGGCCAATGTCCTGACTTTC. Protein product: CASSLGGNPGANVLTF.

Worth noting for this clonotype: The CDR3 carries no conserved terminal phenylalanine or tryptophan, so it likely arises from a read error. The chain combines TRBV11-2 with TRBJ2-5; 9 positions match TRBD2. The germline V gene has CDR1 SGHAT and CDR2 FQNNGV. This CDR3 spans 14 amino acids. Here the CDR3 DNA reads TGTGCCAACAGCTTCAGCGGGAGGAATGAGACCCAGTACTAC. Translation: CANSFSGRNETQYY.

Concerning this clonotype itself: One end of the junction varies from germline; a read error may be responsible. This chain uses TRBV6-4 with TRBJ2-4, with 8 bases lining up with TRBD2. The CDR3 has 17 residues. CDR1 and CDR2 from the germline V gene are MRHNA and SNTAGT. The CDR3 coding sequence is TGTACCAGCAGTGACTCGAGATGCGGGAGGGCCAAAAACATTCAGTACTTC. Its translation: CTSSDSRCGRAKNIQYF.